This entry describes one T cell receptor beta chain. As yet, its antigen is unknown. The immunoSEQ assay was v3.0, run at survey level. Sequenced by immunoSEQ multiplex PCR; TCRdb stores in-frame clones only, minus some. The sample carries 15,000 to 20,000 clones, 87% recorded once. This record comes from a study of long-term antiretroviral therapy in people with HIV. Regarding the study as a whole: Diversity remained lower than transplant donor controls, even though it increased after ART.

This CDR3 is built from 15 residues. Looked up from germline, CDR1 is SNHLY and CDR2 is FYNNEI. V was pared by 4 bases and J by 12 bases, with 25 bases between. The receptor was isolated from a young man with HIV. The V gene is TRBV2, the J gene TRBJ2-7; D perhaps matches TRBD2 (6 bases). The sample consisted of unsorted PBMCs, taken 2.1 years after starting antiretroviral therapy. The CDR3 DNA follows: TGTGCCAGCAGTGGGCCAATACTCGGGGGAGGCGTGGGGTACTTC. The encoded protein is CASSGPILGGGVGYF.